Shown below are 27 T cell receptor beta chains from a single sample sequenced in a study of blood T cells in healthy people across ages. Primed by a sample-barcoded 5' primer and a J-beta primer mix, a second PCR proceeded for about 6 to 12 cycles. TCRdb reprocessed the 5' RACE reads with MiXCR, giving one entry per CDR3 protein. The table includes 1.5 million to 2 million distinct CDR3 sequences, around half detected once. The sequenced sample was blood. The receptors stem from a woman between 35 and 50 years old in good health.

The chain recombines TRBV15 with TRBJ1-2; D unclear. With 0 bases removed from V and 6 bases from J, the gap between germline ends came to 11 bases. Germline CDR1 LNHNV, CDR2 YYDKDF (reference sequence). This CDR3 is built from 14 residues. CDR3 sequence reads: CATSRDPGGDGYTF. CDR3 DNA sequence: TGTGCCACCAGCAGAGATCCCGGTGGGGATGGCTACACCTTC.

This clonotype was recorded many times. The chain links TRBV29-1 to TRBJ2-5; D gene uncertain. The V and J ends lost 4 bases and 5 bases respectively, with 8 bases between them. The CDR3 totals 11 residues. Per germline, CDR1 SQVTM and CDR2 ANQGSEA. This chain's CDR3 is CSVVFGETQYF. The CDR3, as DNA: TGCAGCGTTGTTTTTGGGGAGACCCAGTACTTC.

This chain connects TRBV28 to TRBJ1-1; possible D gene TRBD1, 6 bases. In germline, CDR1 is MDHEN, CDR2 SYDVKM. V was pared by 5 bases and J by 5 bases, with 24 bases between. This CDR3 has 17 amino acids. Written as DNA, the CDR3 is TGTGCCAGCAGTCCCGGACCTAACAGGGAAGGGTTTACTGAAGCTTTCTTT. Translated: CASSPGPNREGFTEAFF.

The chain has TRBV24-1 and TRBJ1-2; the D is unclear. The germline V and J ends were trimmed by 5 bases and 2 bases, with 14 bases remaining between them. Germline CDR1 KGHDR, CDR2 SFDVKD. This CDR3 is 15 amino acids long. CDR3 sequence reads: CATSAPNSANYGYTF. The CDR3, as DNA: TGTGCCACCAGTGCCCCCAATTCTGCAAACTATGGCTACACCTTC.

This clonotype was detected only a few times. The chain couples TRBV15 to TRBJ2-7; 7 bases line up with TRBD1. Germline CDR1 reads LNHNV; CDR2 reads YYDKDF (reference sequence). The CDR3 extends over 17 amino acids. The J segment lost 4 bases and the V segment lost 0 bases, leaving 12 bases of the junction unmatched. The CDR3 nucleotides read TGTGCCACCAGCAGAGAACGCCCGAGTCACAGGGGATACGAGCAGTACTTC. This sequence encodes CATSRERPSHRGYEQYF.

This clonotype was observed a handful of times. The gene calls are TRBV15 and TRBJ2-7; D not resolved. Germline V gene lookup returns CDR1 LNHNV and CDR2 YYDKDF (reference sequence). This CDR3 has 14 amino acids. Trimming shortened V by 4 bases and J by 2 bases, and 12 bases separated the two germline ends. The CDR3 coding sequence is TGTGCCACCAGCACATCCGGGTTTACCTACGAGCAGTACTTC. Protein product: CATSTSGFTYEQYF. Supplemented by reference TRBV15 and TRBJ2-7, the full variable domain reads DAMVIQNPRYQVTQFGKPVTLSCSQTLNHNVMYWYQQKSSQAPKLLFHYYDKDFNNEADTPDNFQSRRPNTSFCFLDIRSPGLGDTAMYLCATSTSGFTYEQYFGPGTRLTVT.

This clonotype was counted once. The CDR3 reads CASSESLRYGYTF. CDR3 nucleotide sequence: TGTGCCAGCAGTGAGTCCCTCCGCTATGGCTACACCTTC. The chain employs TRBV2 and TRBJ1-2, with D uncertain. The CDR3 consists of 13 residues. Per the germline V gene, CDR1 is SNHLY and CDR2 is FYNNEI. V was pared by 3 bases and J by 4 bases, with 9 bases between.

The chain recombines TRBV4-1 with TRBJ2-7; 7 bases agree with TRBD2. Losses at the gene ends were 3 bases for V and 1 base for J; bases not matched to a gene: 9. Germline V gives CDR1 MGHRA, CDR2 YSYEKL. The CDR3 is made up of 16 amino acids. This CDR3 is CASSHASGAGSYEQYF. CDR3 DNA sequence: TGCGCCAGCAGCCATGCTAGCGGCGCAGGGTCCTACGAGCAGTACTTC.

The gene calls are TRBV4-2 and TRBJ2-1; D may match TRBD1 or TRBD2 (5 bases each). The length of the CDR3 is 14 residues. V lost 5 bases and J lost 5, with 13 bases in between. The V gene's germline CDR1 is LGHNA and CDR2 YNFKEQ. In DNA, the CDR3 is TGTGCCAGCAGCGGGGGAGAGGTTAACAATGAGCAGTTCTTC. The encoded protein is CASSGGEVNNEQFF.

The chain's CDR3 is CSAEGQDSKETQYF. The DNA of the CDR3 is TGCAGTGCGGAAGGACAGGACAGCAAAGAGACCCAGTACTTC. The rearrangement uses TRBV20-1 and TRBJ2-5; 7 positions agree with TRBD1. Germline V gives CDR1 DFQATT, CDR2 SNEGSKA (reference sequence). Unmatched junction bases numbered 10, after V lost 6 bases and J lost 3 bases. The CDR3 has 14 residues.

The chain combines TRBV4-1 with TRBJ2-7, with 12 bases aligning to TRBD2. Trimming removed 4 bases from V and 0 bases from J; junction bases left unmatched: 7. Germline V CDR1 and CDR2: MGHRA, YSYEKL. This CDR3 has 17 residues. The CDR3 nucleotides read TGCGCCAGCAGCCCAAGGGGACTAGCGGGTAGCTCCTACGAGCAGTACTTC. Translating gives CASSPRGLAGSSYEQYF.

This clonotype was counted a few times. V usage is TRBV29-1 and J usage is TRBJ2-1; D tentatively fits TRBD1 or TRBD2 (5 bases each). Between the trimmed V and J ends, which lost 4 bases and 2 bases, there was a span of 12 bases. The CDR3 has 14 residues. The germline V gene encodes CDR1 SQVTM and CDR2 ANQGSEA. Here the CDR3 DNA reads TGCAGCGTTGGAGGGGCAAAAACCTACAATGAGCAGTTCTTC. It yields the protein CSVGGAKTYNEQFF.

The chain recombines TRBV12-3 or TRBV12-4 with TRBJ1-5; D might be TRBD1 (6 bases). Trimming took 6 bases from V and 5 from J, leaving 11 bases between them. The CDR3 extends over 13 amino acids. The CDR3 bases are TGTGCCAGCAGCACAGGGTGGGATCAGCCCCAGCATTTT. Translating it yields CASSTGWDQPQHF.

The chain links TRBV27 to TRBJ2-2, with TRBD1 identical over 7 bases. The CDR3 loop spans 15 amino acids. J lost 4 bases, V lost 2 bases, and 4 bases had no gene match. Germline V gives CDR1 MNHEY, CDR2 SMNVEV (reference sequence). The CDR3 DNA reads TGTGCCAGCAGTTTAAAGGGGGCGGGCACCGGGGAGCTGTTTTTT. Its translation: CASSLKGAGTGELFF.

The rearrangement joins TRBV20-1 to TRBJ1-2; D unclear. The germline V and J ends were trimmed by 7 bases and 5 bases, with 14 bases remaining between them. This CDR3 has 12 residues. Germline CDR1 is DFQATT and CDR2 is SNEGSKA (reference sequence). CDR3 in DNA: TGCAGTGTTTCGGGTGTCGCGTATGGCTACACCTTC. This encodes CSVSGVAYGYTF.

This chain connects TRBV7-9 to TRBJ1-4; 9 bases match TRBD1. J lost 2 bases, V lost 4 bases, and 5 bases had no gene match. Germline CDR1 is SEHNR and CDR2 is FQNEAQ (reference sequence). The CDR3 has 16 residues. DNA for the CDR3: TGTGCCAGCAGCTCCGACAGGGGGAGGACTAATGAAAAACTGTTTTTT. Translation: CASSSDRGRTNEKLFF.

The rearrangement uses TRBV4-2 and TRBJ2-3; 9 nucleotides match TRBD2. V was pared by 1 base and J by 0 bases, with 8 bases of the junction left unmatched. The CDR3 consists of 18 residues. Per germline, CDR1 LGHNA and CDR2 YNFKEQ. CDR3 in amino acids: CASSQVAGATLSTDTQYF. CDR3 DNA: TGTGCCAGCAGCCAAGTAGCGGGGGCCACCCTGAGCACAGATACGCAGTATTTT.

The genes are TRBV5-1 and TRBJ2-7; D gene unclear. Germline V lookup: CDR1 SGHRS, CDR2 YFSETQ. The V gene lost 3 bases and the J gene lost 7 bases, with 17 bases spanning the gap. This CDR3 is 14 amino acids long. The CDR3 bases are TGCGCCAGCAGCTCACACCCAGACACCGGGGAGCAGTACTTC. Its translation: CASSSHPDTGEQYF.

This chain connects TRBV4-1 to TRBJ2-5; no definite D call. Germline V gives CDR1 MGHRA, CDR2 YSYEKL. Trimming removed 5 bases from V and 0 bases from J, with 16 bases in between. The length of the CDR3 is 16 residues. The CDR3 DNA is TGCGCCAGCAGCGCGCGATCACCCCTCAACCAAGAGACCCAGTACTTC. This translates into CASSARSPLNQETQYF.

The chain combines TRBV6-2 or TRBV6-3 with TRBJ1-2, with D possibly being TRBD1 (6 bases). CDR3 length: 13 amino acids. Trimming left V 0 bases short and J 7 bases short, with 9 bases between. CDR1 MNHEY and CDR2 SVGEGT come from the germline V gene. CDR3 protein: CASSYSRDTGYTF. The CDR3 bases are TGTGCCAGCAGTTACTCGCGGGACACTGGCTACACCTTC.

Turning to this clonotype: The junction does not match germline at one end; this may be a read error. The CDR3 coding sequence is TGCGCCAGCAGCCAACCAAGCGGGGAGAGCACAGATATGCAGTATTTT. This sequence encodes CASSQPSGESTDMQYF. J is TRBJ2-3 and V is TRBV4-1; 7 positions agree with TRBD2. This CDR3 comprises 16 residues. Germline V gene data show CDR1 as MGHRA and CDR2 as YSYEKL.

The chain joins TRBV7-2 to TRBJ1-2; tentatively, D is TRBD1 (5 bases). This CDR3 has 14 amino acids. V was trimmed by 6 bases and J by 4 bases, leaving 15 bases between them. CDR1 is SGHTA, CDR2 FQGNSA, per germline. For the CDR3, the DNA is TGTGCCAGCAGTCCCCAGGGACGGAGCTATGGCTACACCTTC. Protein: CASSPQGRSYGYTF.

V usage is TRBV28 and J usage is TRBJ2-5; 7 nucleotides match TRBD1. Germline V gives CDR1 MDHEN, CDR2 SYDVKM. Trimming at V came to 4 bases and at J to 1 base, leaving 6 bases not matched to a gene. This CDR3 is built from 15 residues. The CDR3 DNA reads TGTGCCAGCAGTTCCGACAGGGCGGCCCAAGAGACCCAGTACTTC. Translating it yields CASSSDRAAQETQYF.

V and J are TRBV9 and TRBJ1-4, with a tentative D call TRBD1 (5 bases). Germline-derived CDR1 and CDR2 are SGDLS and YYNGEE. Trimming removed 2 bases at V and 7 bases at J, with 15 bases between. This CDR3 comprises 15 residues. CDR3 in DNA: TGTGCCAGCAGCGTTTCGGCAGGGTATAGTGAAAAACTGTTTTTT. Residues: CASSVSAGYSEKLFF.

The V gene is TRBV20-1, the J gene TRBJ1-2, with D possibly being TRBD1 (5 bases). Trimming took 0 bases from V and 9 from J, leaving 14 bases between them. Germline V lookup: CDR1 DFQATT, CDR2 SNEGSKA (reference sequence). This CDR3 is 13 amino acids long. The CDR3 nucleotides read TGCAGTGCTAGAGATATTGCAGGGCGTCGCTACACCTTC. Its protein is CSARDIAGRRYTF.

This clonotype was counted between two and nine times. The J gene is TRBJ2-1, the V gene TRBV9, with D tentatively TRBD2 (5 bases). Germline CDR1 and CDR2: SGDLS and YYNGEE. V lost 0 bases, J lost 6 bases, and 13 bases lay in between. This CDR3 is built from 15 residues. The CDR3 sequence: CASSVASGDGNEQFF. In nucleotides, the CDR3 is TGTGCCAGCAGCGTAGCTTCCGGGGATGGCAATGAGCAGTTCTTC.

Details on this clonotype: A read error may produce the germline difference seen at one junction end. The chain joins TRBV12-3 or TRBV12-4 to TRBJ1-5; D unresolved. The CDR3 length is 14 residues. CDR3 sequence: CASSPNYSNLPQHF. CDR3 nucleotides: TGTGCCAGCAGCCCGAATTATAGCAATCTGCCCCAGCATTTT.